A single TCR beta chain is shown here with its context. How the authors handled the data: Amplifying reference gene primers gave estimates of nucleated cell counts. TCRdb's table, derived via immunoSEQ multiplex PCR, lists solely in-frame clones and lacks some. The DNA gave D and trimming, while V, J and clone size come from that table. Altogether 180,000 or so clones are present, roughly nine tenths being singletons, with the ten largest covering under 3.5%. This specimen belongs to a study of blood T cell repertoires in COVID-19. Study context: Both acute and convalescent COVID-19 samples were obtained from the United States, Italy and Spain. T cells, B-cell-depleted T cells, or PBMCs supplied cDNA or gDNA.

The V gene lost 3 bases and the J gene lost 0 bases, with 12 bases spanning the gap. This CDR3 is 16 amino acids long. Germline V gene lookup returns CDR1 LNHDA and CDR2 SQIVND (reference sequence). The TCR originated in a woman between 25 and 40 years old with active or convalescent COVID-19. The source material was peripheral blood. V is TRBV19 and J is TRBJ1-3; D is possibly TRBD1 (5 bases). This CDR3 is CASSMGTGGSGNTIYF. For the CDR3, the DNA is TGTGCCAGTAGTATGGGGACTGGAGGCTCTGGAAACACCATATATTTT.